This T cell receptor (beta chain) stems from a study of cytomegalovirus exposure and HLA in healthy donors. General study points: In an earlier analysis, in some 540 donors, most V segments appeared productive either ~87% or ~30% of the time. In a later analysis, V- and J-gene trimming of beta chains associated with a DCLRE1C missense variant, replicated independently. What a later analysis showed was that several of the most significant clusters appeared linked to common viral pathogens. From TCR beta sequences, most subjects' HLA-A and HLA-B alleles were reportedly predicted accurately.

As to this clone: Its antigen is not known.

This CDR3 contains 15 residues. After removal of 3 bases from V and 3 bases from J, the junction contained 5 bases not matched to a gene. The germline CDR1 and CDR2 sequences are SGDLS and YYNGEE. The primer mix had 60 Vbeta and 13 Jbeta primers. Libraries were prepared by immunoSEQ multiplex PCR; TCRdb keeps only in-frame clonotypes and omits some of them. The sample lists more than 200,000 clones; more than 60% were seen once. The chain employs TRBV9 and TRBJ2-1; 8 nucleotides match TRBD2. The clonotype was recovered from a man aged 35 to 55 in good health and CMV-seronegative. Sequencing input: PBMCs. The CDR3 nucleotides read TGTGCCAGCAGCGAAACTAGCGGTCGCTACAATGAGCAGTTCTTC. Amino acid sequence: CASSETSGRYNEQFF.